The 13 T cell receptor beta chains listed next were all sequenced from one sample in a study of T cells in Graves' hyperthyroidism and ophthalmopathy. Amplification targeted TCR beta CDR3 regions from RNA transcripts. HTBI primers drove first-round RT-PCR of the TCR CDR3. TCRdb reprocessed the multiplex PCR reads with MiXCR, giving one entry per CDR3 protein. The table lists about 560,000 distinct CDR3 sequences, roughly 15% of them singletons. Sequenced sample: blood. All receptors come from a woman in her thirties or forties with Graves' hyperthyroidism.

This clonotype was detected a few times. The rearrangement joins TRBV27 to TRBJ2-2; D possibly corresponds to TRBD1 (6 bases). Germline CDR1 and CDR2: MNHEY and SMNVEV (reference sequence). V was trimmed by 4 bases and J by 6 bases, leaving 9 bases between them. The CDR3 extends over 13 amino acids. The CDR3 DNA reads as TGTGCCAGCAGTTCAGGGGTGGCCGGGGAGCTGTTTTTT. Its translation is CASSSGVAGELFF.

This clonotype was seen many times. The CDR3 sequence is CASTGTSRYNEQFF. The CDR3 DNA reads as TGTGCCAGCACCGGGACTAGCCGATACAATGAGCAGTTCTTC. The J gene is TRBJ2-1, the V gene TRBV12-3 or TRBV12-4, with 9 bases matching TRBD2. CDR3 length: 14 amino acids. Trimming removed 7 bases from V and 4 bases from J; junction bases left unmatched: 5.

This chain links TRBV7-3 with TRBJ2-3, with D possibly being TRBD1 (6 bases). The V and J ends lost 1 base and 3 bases respectively, with 14 bases between them. This CDR3 has 16 residues. Germline V gives CDR1 SGHTA, CDR2 FQGTGA. The CDR3 coding sequence is TGTGCCAGCAGCTTAAGGCCAGGGGTGGGAACAGATACGCAGTATTTT. Protein: CASSLRPGVGTDTQYF.

This clonotype was observed at least ten times. CDR3 residues: CASSLPPAHEQYF. The CDR3 bases are TGTGCCAGCAGTTTACCCCCGGCCCACGAGCAGTACTTC. The chain is built from TRBV12-3 or TRBV12-4 and TRBJ2-7; D ambiguous. CDR3 length: 13 residues. V was pared by 2 bases and J by 5 bases, with 10 bases between.

In its sample, this clonotype was seen many times. This chain uses TRBV10-3 with TRBJ2-7; 9 positions agree with TRBD2. V shed 5 bases and J 5 bases; nucleotides not matched to a gene: 10. Germline V gene lookup returns CDR1 ENHRY and CDR2 SYGVKD. This CDR3 comprises 15 residues. In nucleotides, the CDR3 is TGTGCCATCAGTCTTTCCGGCGGGAGGGCCGACGAGCAGTACTTC. Translation: CAISLSGGRADEQYF.

The chain combines TRBV28 with TRBJ2-1; 9 nucleotides line up with TRBD1. Trimming cost V 6 bases and J 4 bases; bases outside gene matches: 7. The CDR3 contains 15 residues. Germline V gene lookup returns CDR1 MDHEN and CDR2 SYDVKM. CDR3 nucleotide sequence: TGTGCCAGCAGAGAGGGGGACAGGGCTTACAATGAGCAGTTCTTC. Translation: CASREGDRAYNEQFF. The full variable domain, with the rest looked up from reference TRBV28 and TRBJ2-1, is DVKVTQSSRYLVKRTGEKVFLECVQDMDHENMFWYRQDPGLGLRLIYFSYDVKMKEKGDIPEGYSVSREKKERFSLILESASTNQTSMYLCASREGDRAYNEQFFGPGTRLTVL.

This clonotype occurred many times. CDR3 bases: TGTGCCAGCAGCCAAGATGTTGCACTAAAGACCCAGTACTTC. Translating gives CASSQDVALKTQYF. The chain carries TRBV3-1 and TRBJ2-5; D ambiguous. V gave up 0 bases and J gave up 6 bases, with 11 bases separating them. Looked up from germline, CDR1 is LGHDT and CDR2 is YNNKEL (reference sequence). CDR3 length: 14 residues.

The chain combines TRBV10-3 with TRBJ2-7; D is unclear. CDR3 length equals 12 residues. Germline CDR1 is ENHRY and CDR2 is SYGVKD. Trimming cost V 3 bases and J 5 bases, with 8 bases left between them. CDR3 loop: CAISDRRDEQYF. In DNA form, the CDR3 reads TGTGCCATCAGTGATAGAAGGGACGAGCAGTACTTC.

This clonotype was found a few times. The CDR3 region is CASSTQGVGEKLFF. The CDR3 nucleotides are TGTGCCAGCAGCACCCAGGGCGTTGGGGAAAAACTGTTTTTT. This chain joins TRBV7-8 and TRBJ1-4; possible D gene TRBD1, 5 bases. Deletions cut 5 bases from V and 8 bases from J, with 15 bases between. CDR1 and CDR2 (germline): SGHVS, FQNEAQ. The CDR3 spans 14 residues.

This clonotype was recorded at least ten times. The rearrangement joins TRBV28 to TRBJ2-3; D assignment may be TRBD1 or TRBD2 (5 bases each). The CDR3 has 15 residues. V shed 6 bases and J shed 3 bases, with 16 bases lying between them. Per germline, CDR1 MDHEN and CDR2 SYDVKM. CDR3 sequence (DNA): TGTGCCAGCAGCCTAGGGGAGAAGGGAACAGATACGCAGTATTTT. As protein: CASSLGEKGTDTQYF.

This clonotype was detected many times. This chain connects TRBV20-1 to TRBJ2-1; TRBD2 agrees at 8 bases. The CDR3 covers 14 residues. Germline V CDR1 and CDR2: DFQATT, SNEGSKA (reference sequence). The V and J ends lost 6 bases and 8 bases, in that order; junction bases with no gene match: 12. This chain's CDR3 is CSACGAGEVDEQFF. For the CDR3, the DNA is TGCAGTGCGTGCGGAGCGGGAGAGGTCGATGAGCAGTTCTTC.

The chain employs TRBV3-1 and TRBJ2-7; D is perhaps TRBD2 (6 bases). Germline V CDR1 and CDR2: LGHDT, YNNKEL (reference sequence). V gave up 0 bases and J gave up 5 bases, with 17 bases separating them. CDR3 length: 16 residues. In nucleotides, the CDR3 is TGTGCCAGCAGCCAAGATGCTAGCGAGAGTTTCCACGAGCAGTACTTC. Protein sequence: CASSQDASESFHEQYF.

This clonotype was picked up many times. The V call is TRBV11-1, the J call TRBJ2-2; no definite D call. Per germline, CDR1 SGHAT and CDR2 FQDESV (reference sequence). The ends were cut back, 6 bases at V and 4 bases at J, with 6 bases in the middle. The CDR3 length is 12 residues. CDR3 amino acids: CASRPSTGELFF. The DNA for the CDR3 is TGTGCCAGCAGACCCAGCACCGGGGAGCTGTTTTTT.